This TCR beta chain was recovered during a study of Ad26.COV2.S vaccination and SARS-CoV-2 variants. The protocol was immunoSEQ multiplex PCR, while the TCRdb copy is restricted to in-frame clones and leaves out a portion. The top ten clones hold 4.5% to 6% of a sample with over 110,000 clones, roughly 89% of them seen once. As for this clone: Its antigen is as yet unknown.

Findings and caveats of the study: The breadth of spike-specific CD8+ and CD4+ T cell responses after vaccination was reportedly substantial.

The CDR3 is made up of 13 amino acids. The germline gives CDR1 SGHAT, CDR2 FQNNGV. V was trimmed by 5 bases and J by 3 bases, leaving 10 bases between them. The rearrangement joins TRBV11-2 to TRBJ1-2; the D gene is possibly TRBD1 (6 bases). The receptor was isolated from a human donor who had recovered from COVID-19. Sample: peripheral blood, taken after recovery from COVID-19. The CDR3 coding sequence is TGTGCCAGCAGCGCACAGGGAGACTATGGCTACACCTTC. This gives the protein CASSAQGDYGYTF.